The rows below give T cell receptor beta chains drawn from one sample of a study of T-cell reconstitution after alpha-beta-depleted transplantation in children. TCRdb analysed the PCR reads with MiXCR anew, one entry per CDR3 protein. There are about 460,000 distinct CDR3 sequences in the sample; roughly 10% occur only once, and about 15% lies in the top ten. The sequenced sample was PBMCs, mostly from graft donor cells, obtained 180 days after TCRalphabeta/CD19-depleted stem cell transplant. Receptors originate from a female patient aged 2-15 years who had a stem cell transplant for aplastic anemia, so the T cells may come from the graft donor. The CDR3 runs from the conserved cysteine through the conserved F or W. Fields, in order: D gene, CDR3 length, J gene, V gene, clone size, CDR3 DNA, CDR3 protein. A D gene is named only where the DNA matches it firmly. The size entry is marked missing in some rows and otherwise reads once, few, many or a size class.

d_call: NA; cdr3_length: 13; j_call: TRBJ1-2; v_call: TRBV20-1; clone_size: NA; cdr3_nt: TGCAGTGCTAAAGGCGCGGTTAACTATGGCTACACCTTC; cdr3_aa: CSAKGAVNYGYTF
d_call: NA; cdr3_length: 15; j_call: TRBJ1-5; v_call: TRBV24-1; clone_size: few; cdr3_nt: TGTGCCACCTCCGGGACCCAGGGAAGCAATCAGCCCCAGCATTTT; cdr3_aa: CATSGTQGSNQPQHF
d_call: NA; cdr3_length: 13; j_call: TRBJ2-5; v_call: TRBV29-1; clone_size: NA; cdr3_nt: TGCAGCGTTGACGTAGAGGTCCAAGAGACCCAGTACTTC; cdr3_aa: CSVDVEVQETQYF
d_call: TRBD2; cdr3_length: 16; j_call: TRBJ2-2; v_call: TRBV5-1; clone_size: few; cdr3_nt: TGCGCCAGCAGCCGAATTTCACTAGCGGGAGCCGGGGAGCTGTTTTTT; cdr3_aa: CASSRISLAGAGELFF
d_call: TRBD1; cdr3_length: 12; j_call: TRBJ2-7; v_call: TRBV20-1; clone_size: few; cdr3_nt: TGCAGTGTGGGCAGGGGGCAGCTCGAGCAGTACTTC; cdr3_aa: CSVGRGQLEQYF
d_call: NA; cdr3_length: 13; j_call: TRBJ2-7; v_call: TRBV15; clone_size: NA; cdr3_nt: TGTGCCACCAGCAGGGGGGACGGCTACGAGCAGTACTTC; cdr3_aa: CATSRGDGYEQYF
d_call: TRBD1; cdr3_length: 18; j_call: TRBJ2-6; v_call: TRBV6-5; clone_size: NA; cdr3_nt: TGTGCCAGCAGTTACTTTGGACAGGGGGGCTCTGGGGCCAACGTCCTGACTTTC; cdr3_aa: CASSYFGQGGSGANVLTF
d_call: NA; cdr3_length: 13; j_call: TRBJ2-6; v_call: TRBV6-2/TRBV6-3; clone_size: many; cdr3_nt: TGTGCCAGCACCTCCTCTGGGGCCAACGTCCTGACTTTC; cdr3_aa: CASTSSGANVLTF
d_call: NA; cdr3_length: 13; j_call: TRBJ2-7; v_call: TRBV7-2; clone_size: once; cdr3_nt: TGTGCCAGCAGCCCCCGGGGCCCCTACGAGCAGTACTTC; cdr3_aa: CASSPRGPYEQYF
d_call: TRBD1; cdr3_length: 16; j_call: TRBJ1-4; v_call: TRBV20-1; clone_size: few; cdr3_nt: TGCAGTGCTTCCCCCCTGACAGGGCTTGTAGGTGAAAAACTGTTTTTT; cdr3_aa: CSASPLTGLVGEKLFF
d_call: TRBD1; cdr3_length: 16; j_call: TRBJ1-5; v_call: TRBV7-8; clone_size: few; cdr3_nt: TGTGCCAGCAGCTTAATGGGACAGGGTCTCGATCAGCCCCAGCATTTT; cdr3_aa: CASSLMGQGLDQPQHF
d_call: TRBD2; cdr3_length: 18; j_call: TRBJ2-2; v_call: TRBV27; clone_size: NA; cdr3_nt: TGTGCCAGCAGTCCCATCGGGGTAGCGGGGTTCAACACCGGGGAGCTGTTTTTT; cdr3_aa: CASSPIGVAGFNTGELFF
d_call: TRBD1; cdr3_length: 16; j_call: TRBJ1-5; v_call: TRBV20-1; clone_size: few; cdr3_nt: TGCAGTGCTAAACAGGGGGCGCAGGGAACCAATCAGCCCCAGCATTTT; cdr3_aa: CSAKQGAQGTNQPQHF
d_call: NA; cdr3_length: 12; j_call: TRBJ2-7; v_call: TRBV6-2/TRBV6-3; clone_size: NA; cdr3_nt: TGTGCCAGCAGTTATAACCGCTACGAGCAGTACTTC; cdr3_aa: CASSYNRYEQYF
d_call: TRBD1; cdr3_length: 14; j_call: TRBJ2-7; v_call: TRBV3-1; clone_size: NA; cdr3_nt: TGTGCCAGCAGCGCGGGACAGGGAAGGGACGAGCAGTACTTC; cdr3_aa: CASSAGQGRDEQYF
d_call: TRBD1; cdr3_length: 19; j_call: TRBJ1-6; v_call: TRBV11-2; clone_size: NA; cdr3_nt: TGTGCCAGCAGCCCCCATGAGGGGGCGCTGAAATATGGCAATTCACCCCTCCACTTT; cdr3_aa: CASSPHEGALKYGNSPLHF
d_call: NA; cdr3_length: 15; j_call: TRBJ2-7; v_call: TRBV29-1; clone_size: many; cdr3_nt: TGCAGCGTTGAAGCAGTGGGAGGTAGCTCCTACGAGCAGTACTTC; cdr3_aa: CSVEAVGGSSYEQYF
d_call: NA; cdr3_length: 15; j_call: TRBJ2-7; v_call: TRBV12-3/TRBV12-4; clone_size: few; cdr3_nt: TGTGCCAGCCGAAACCGGGGGACGGGACCCTACGAGCAGTACTTC; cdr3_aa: CASRNRGTGPYEQYF
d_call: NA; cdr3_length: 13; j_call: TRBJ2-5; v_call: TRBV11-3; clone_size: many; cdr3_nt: TGTGCCAGCAGCTTAGGGACAGAAGAGACCCAGTACTTC; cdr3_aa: CASSLGTEETQYF
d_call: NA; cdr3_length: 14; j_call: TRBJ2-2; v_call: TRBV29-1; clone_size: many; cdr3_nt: TGCAGCGTTGTCCTCCAAAGGGTCACCGGGGAGCTGTTTTTT; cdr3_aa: CSVVLQRVTGELFF
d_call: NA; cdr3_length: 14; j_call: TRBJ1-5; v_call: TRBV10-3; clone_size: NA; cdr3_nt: TGTGCCATCAGCGGGCAAAATAGCAATCAGCCCCAGCATTTT; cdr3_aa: CAISGQNSNQPQHF
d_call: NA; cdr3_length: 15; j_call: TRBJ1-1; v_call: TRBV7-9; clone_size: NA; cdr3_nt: TGTGCCAGCAGCGTACGACCCCGGGAGAACACTGAAGCTTTCTTT; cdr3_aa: CASSVRPRENTEAFF
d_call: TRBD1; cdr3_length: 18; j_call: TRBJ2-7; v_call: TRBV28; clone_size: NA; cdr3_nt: TGTGCCAGCAGCTTCGTCGCGCTCATGGAGGACAGGACGTACGAGCAGTACTTC; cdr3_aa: CASSFVALMEDRTYEQYF
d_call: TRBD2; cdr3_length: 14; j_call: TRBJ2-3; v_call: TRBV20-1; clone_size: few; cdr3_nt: TGCAGTGCCTTGAGCGGGAGTTCTTTCGATACGCAGTATTTT; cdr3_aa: CSALSGSSFDTQYF
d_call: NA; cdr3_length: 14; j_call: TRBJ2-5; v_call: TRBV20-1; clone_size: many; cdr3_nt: TGCAGTGCCAGGAAAGTAGCGGTCCAAGAGACCCAGTACTTC; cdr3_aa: CSARKVAVQETQYF
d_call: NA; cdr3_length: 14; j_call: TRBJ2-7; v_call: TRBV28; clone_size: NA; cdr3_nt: TGTGCCAGCAGTTTGGGTCAGGGTCTCAACGAGCAGTACTTC; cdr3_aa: CASSLGQGLNEQYF
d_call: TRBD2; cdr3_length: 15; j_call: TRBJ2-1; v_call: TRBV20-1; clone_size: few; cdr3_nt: TGCAGTGCTTATAGCGGGAGGGTTATGCGAAATGAGCAGTTCTTC; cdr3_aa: CSAYSGRVMRNEQFF
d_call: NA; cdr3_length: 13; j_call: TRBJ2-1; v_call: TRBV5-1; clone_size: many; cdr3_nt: TGCGCCAGCAGCTTGGTTGCGTACAATGAGCAGTTCTTC; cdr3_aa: CASSLVAYNEQFF
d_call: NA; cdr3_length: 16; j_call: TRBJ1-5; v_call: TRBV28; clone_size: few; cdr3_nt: TGTGCCAGCAGTCCCCGACAGGTTTGGGGCAATCAGCCCCAGCATTTT; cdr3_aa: CASSPRQVWGNQPQHF
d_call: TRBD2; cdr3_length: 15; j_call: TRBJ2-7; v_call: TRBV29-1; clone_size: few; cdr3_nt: TGCAGCGTTGAAGTACTAGCGGGCGTCACCTACGAGCAGTACTTC; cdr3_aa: CSVEVLAGVTYEQYF
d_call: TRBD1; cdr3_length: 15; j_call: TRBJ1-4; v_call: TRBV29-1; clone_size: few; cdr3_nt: TGCAGCGTTGGGGCCCGGGGACAGGGAAATGAAAAACTGTTTTTT; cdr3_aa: CSVGARGQGNEKLFF
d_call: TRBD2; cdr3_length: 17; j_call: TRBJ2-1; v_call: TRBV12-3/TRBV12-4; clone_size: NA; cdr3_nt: TGTGCCAGCAGTTTCCCCTTAGCGGGAGGGTCCTACAATGAGCAGTTCTTC; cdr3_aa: CASSFPLAGGSYNEQFF
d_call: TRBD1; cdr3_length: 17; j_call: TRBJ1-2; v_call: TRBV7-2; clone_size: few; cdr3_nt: TGTGCCAGCAGCTTGTTCCGGGACAGCTTTCATAACTATGGCTACACCTTC; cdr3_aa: CASSLFRDSFHNYGYTF
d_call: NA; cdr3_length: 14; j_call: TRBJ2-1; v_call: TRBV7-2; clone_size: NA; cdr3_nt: TGTGCCAGCAGCTTAAACGGGAGAATCAATGAGCAGTTCTTC; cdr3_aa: CASSLNGRINEQFF
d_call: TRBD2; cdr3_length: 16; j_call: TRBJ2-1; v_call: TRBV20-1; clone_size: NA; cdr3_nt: TGCAGTGCTAGGAAGGAGGGCGGGAGCTCCTACAATGAGCAGTTCTTC; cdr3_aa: CSARKEGGSSYNEQFF
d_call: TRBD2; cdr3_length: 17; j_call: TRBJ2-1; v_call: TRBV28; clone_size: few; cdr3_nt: TGTGCCAGCAGACGCATTATAGATTCCGGGAGGTGGTATGAGCAGTTCTTC; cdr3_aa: CASRRIIDSGRWYEQFF
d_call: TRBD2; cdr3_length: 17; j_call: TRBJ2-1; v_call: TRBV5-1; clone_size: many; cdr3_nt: TGCGCCAGCAGCCCCCCGGGACTAGCGAGGGCCTCGGATGAGCAGTTCTTC; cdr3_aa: CASSPPGLARASDEQFF
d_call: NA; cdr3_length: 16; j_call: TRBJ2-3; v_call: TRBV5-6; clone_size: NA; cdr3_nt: TGTGCCAGCAGCTCGATGGGCCCGGAGATCTCAGATACGCAGTATTTT; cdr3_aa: CASSSMGPEISDTQYF
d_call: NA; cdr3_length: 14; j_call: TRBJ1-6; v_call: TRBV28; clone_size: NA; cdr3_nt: TGTGCCAGCAGTTTGTTAGGTACGGGGTCACCCCTCCACTTT; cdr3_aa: CASSLLGTGSPLHF
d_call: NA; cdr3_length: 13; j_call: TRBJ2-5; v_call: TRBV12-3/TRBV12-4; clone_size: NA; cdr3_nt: TGTGCCAGCAGTCCCTTCGACGGGGGGACCCAGTACTTC; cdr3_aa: CASSPFDGGTQYF
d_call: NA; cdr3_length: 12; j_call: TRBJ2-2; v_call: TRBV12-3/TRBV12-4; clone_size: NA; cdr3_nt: TGTGCCATCCTACAGGGTACCGGGGAGCTGTTTTTT; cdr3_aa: CAILQGTGELFF
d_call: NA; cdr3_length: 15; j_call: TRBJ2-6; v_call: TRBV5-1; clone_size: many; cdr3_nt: TGCGCCAGCAGCCCACAGGCCTCTGGGGCCAACGTCCTGACTTTC; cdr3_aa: CASSPQASGANVLTF
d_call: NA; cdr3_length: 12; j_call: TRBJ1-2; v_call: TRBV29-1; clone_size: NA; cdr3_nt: TGCAGCCCTGGATGTAGGGACTATGGCTACACCTTC; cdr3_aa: CSPGCRDYGYTF